The sequence of this T cell receptor beta chain was determined in a study of blood T cell repertoires in COVID-19. Study-wide background: Some COVID-19 samples were acute and others convalescent; all came from the United States, Italy and Spain. From T cells, B-cell-depleted T cells, or PBMCs came the material, which was cDNA or gDNA.

Germline CDR1 SGHRS, CDR2 YFSETQ. V was pared by 0 bases and J by 2 bases, with 8 bases between. This CDR3 comprises 14 residues. The table lists this clone with a count of one. Per the original data handling: Counts of nucleated cells, estimated from reference gene primer amplification, were obtained. The method was immunoSEQ multiplex PCR; TCRdb's version includes in-frame clones alone and lacks a portion of them. V and J calls plus clone size are reproduced from that table; the DNA served to infer D and trimming. The sample lists some 64,000 clones, more than 70% occurring once. The chain combines TRBV5-1 with TRBJ1-1, with D unclear. The TCR originated in a man between 65 and 79 years old with acute or convalescent COVID-19. Material for sequencing was peripheral blood. The CDR3: CASSLGRRNTEAFF. The CDR3 nucleotides are TGCGCCAGCAGCTTGGGACGGAGAAACACTGAAGCTTTCTTT.